A selection of T cell receptor beta chains follows, all from one sample in a study of CD8 T cells in Susac syndrome. TCRdb redid the calling of the immunoSEQ multiplex PCR reads with MiXCR, one entry per CDR3 protein. This table has around 95,000 distinct CDR3 sequences, about 95% appearing once. Sequenced material: CD8+ T cells from PBMCs. The receptors stem from a human donor with Susac syndrome. CDR3s include the opening cysteine and the closing phenylalanine or tryptophan. Fields, in order: V gene, J gene, D gene, clone size, CDR3 DNA, CDR3 protein. A D gene is named only where the DNA matches it firmly. Size values are once, few and many counts, or a class for expanded clones, and some rows have none.

>TRBV5-1|TRBJ1-1|NA|NA
TGCGCCAGCAGCTACCGGGAAGCAAACACTGAAGCTTTCTTT
CASSYREANTEAFF
>TRBV6-2/TRBV6-3|TRBJ2-6|NA|NA
TGTGCCAGCAGCGAGCAGGGCTTTGCAACTGGGGCCAACGTCCTGACTTTC
CASSEQGFATGANVLTF
>TRBV7-9|TRBJ1-2|NA|NA
TGTGCCAGCAGCTTAGTTTGGAAGTATGGCTACACCTTC
CASSLVWKYGYTF
>TRBV6-6|TRBJ2-5|NA|once
TGTGCCAGCAGTTACTTTTCAGGTGCAGGGCTAGAGACCCAGTACTTC
CASSYFSGAGLETQYF
>TRBV13|TRBJ2-5|NA|NA
TGTGCCAGCAGCTTAGTCCAAGAGACCCAGTACTTC
CASSLVQETQYF
>TRBV9|TRBJ2-6|NA|once
TGTGCCAGCAGCCATCGGTGGGGGGACAGTTCCTCTGGGGCCAACGTCCTGACTTTC
CASSHRWGDSSSGANVLTF
>TRBV20-1|TRBJ2-7|TRBD2|NA
TGCAGTGCTAGGGGCGGGAGAGGTCTCGAGCAGTACTTC
CSARGGRGLEQYF
>TRBV5-4|TRBJ1-1|NA|NA
TGTGCCAGCAGCGAGACTCGGGGCACTGAAGCTTTCTTT
CASSETRGTEAFF
>TRBV2|TRBJ1-2|TRBD1|NA
TGTGCCAGCAGGCCCAGGGGGCAAGACTATGGCTACACCTTC
CASRPRGQDYGYTF
>TRBV5-1|TRBJ2-1|NA|NA
TGCGCCAGCAGCTTGGAGGGTCAAATCTACAATGAGCAGTTCTTC
CASSLEGQIYNEQFF
>TRBV2|TRBJ1-4|NA|once
TGTGCCAGCAGTGATAGCAGGGATGAAAAACTGTTTTTT
CASSDSRDEKLFF
>TRBV7-8|TRBJ1-4|NA|NA
TGTGCCAGCAGCGACCGGTTCCAGTCCGAAAAACTGTTTTTT
CASSDRFQSEKLFF
>TRBV7-2|TRBJ2-5|NA|NA
TGTGCCAGCAGCCGAAACAGGGATGAGACCCAGTACTTC
CASSRNRDETQYF
>TRBV14|TRBJ1-6|NA|NA
TGTGCCAGCAGCCAGGGGACGGTCTCACCCCTCCACTTT
CASSQGTVSPLHF
>TRBV5-4|TRBJ1-1|NA|NA
TGTGCCAGCAGCCGAGGAGTGAACACTGAAGCTTTCTTT
CASSRGVNTEAFF
>TRBV25-1|TRBJ1-4|NA|NA
TGTGCCAGCAGTGAAAGGGCAGATTCTAATGAAAAACTGTTTTTT
CASSERADSNEKLFF
>TRBV4-1|TRBJ2-7|NA|NA
TGCGCCAGCAGCCAAGATGCCGCCACAAGGGAGCAGTACTTC
CASSQDAATREQYF
>TRBV13|TRBJ2-1|TRBD2|NA
TGTGCCAGCAGCACGGGACTAGCGGGAGCGTCCAAGCATTTCTTC
CASSTGLAGASKHFF
>TRBV20-1|TRBJ1-3|NA|NA
TGCAGTGCTACCCACAGCATCTCTGGAAACACCATATATTTT
CSATHSISGNTIYF
>TRBV4-2|TRBJ2-7|NA|NA
TGTGCCAGCAGCCTCGACTGGGTAGCGGACTACGAGCAGTACTTC
CASSLDWVADYEQYF
>TRBV20-1|TRBJ2-5|TRBD1|NA
TGCAGTGCTAGAGGGCGGGCCGACAGGGGACAAGAGACCCAGTACTTC
CSARGRADRGQETQYF
>TRBV19|TRBJ2-1|TRBD2|NA
TGTGCCAGTAGCGCCAGGACTAGCGGGGTAACCAATGAGCAGTTCTTC
CASSARTSGVTNEQFF
>TRBV27|TRBJ1-2|TRBD1|NA
TGTGCCAGCAGTTTATCCCCGGACAGGGTAAACTATGGCTACACCTTC
CASSLSPDRVNYGYTF